These 10 T cell receptor beta chains were sequenced from one sample in a study of T-cell memory formation after mild COVID-19. TCRdb used MiXCR to reprocess the 5' RACE reads, holding one entry per CDR3 protein. The data contain hundreds of thousands of distinct CDR3 sequences, about a fifth of them seen just once; the ten biggest clones take up 9.5% to 15%. The sequencing sample was made of PBMCs or a T cell subset sorted from them (not recorded which). The receptor source for this set is an adult woman who had mild COVID-19 (a few samples of this study predate the infection). Cell type and time point are not known.

V usage is TRBV4-1 and J usage is TRBJ2-7, with TRBD2 matching 8 bases. The CDR3 is 16 amino acids. From germline, CDR1 is MGHRA and CDR2 YSYEKL. With 0 bases clipped from V and 3 bases from J, the junction kept 7 bases outside the gene matches. CDR3 nucleotides: TGCGCCAGCAGCCAAGAGAGTAGCGGGGTTTTCTACGAGCAGTACTTC. Protein product: CASSQESSGVFYEQYF.

The gene calls are TRBV12-3 or TRBV12-4 and TRBJ1-6, with TRBD1 as a possible D gene (6 bases). The CDR3 has 14 residues. V lost 6 bases and J 9 bases, leaving 15 bases between the germline ends. The CDR3 sequence is CASSQEGGISPLHF. In nucleotides, the CDR3 is TGTGCCAGCAGCCAGGAAGGGGGTATTTCACCCCTCCACTTT.

V is TRBV12-3 or TRBV12-4 and J is TRBJ1-6; D remains unclear. The CDR3 contains 15 residues. V lost 7 bases, J lost 1 base, and 11 bases lay in between. DNA of the CDR3: TGTGCCAGCACCCCCGAGATTTCCTATAATTCACCCCTCCACTTT. Translating gives CASTPEISYNSPLHF.

In its sample, this clonotype was seen a few times. The genes are TRBV12-3 or TRBV12-4 and TRBJ2-5; the D is unclear. The CDR3 is 13 amino acids. Trimming took off 4 bases at V and 7 bases at J, with 13 bases between the two ends. The CDR3 region has the DNA TGTGCCAGCAGTTCTTCAGTAGCCGGGACCCAGTACTTC. This gives the protein CASSSSVAGTQYF.

This chain links TRBV6-2 or TRBV6-3 with TRBJ2-1; possible D gene TRBD2, 5 bases. Germline assignment: CDR1 MNHEY and CDR2 SVGEGT. Trimming cost V 5 bases and J 4 bases, with 15 bases left between them. The CDR3 has 15 amino acids. This CDR3 reads CASSTRPAAYNEQFF. DNA of the CDR3: TGTGCCAGCAGTACCCGACCAGCGGCATACAATGAGCAGTTCTTC.

The genes are TRBV3-1 and TRBJ2-7, with D uncertain. Germline CDR1 reads LGHDT; CDR2 reads YNNKEL (reference sequence). Trimming cost V 4 bases and J 1 base, with 11 bases left between them. The CDR3 is made up of 14 amino acids. The CDR3 DNA is TGTGCCAGCAGCCCCGGACGGGTATCCTACGAGCAGTACTTC. Amino acid sequence: CASSPGRVSYEQYF.

The chain employs TRBV6-5 and TRBJ1-6, with 7 bases fitting TRBD1. The CDR3 spans 15 residues. V lost 0 bases and J lost 8; bases outside the gene matches: 4. CDR1 and CDR2 (germline): MNHEY, SVGAGI. CDR3 region: CASSYSNRGHSPLHF. For the CDR3, the DNA is TGTGCCAGCAGTTACTCGAACAGGGGCCATTCACCCCTCCACTTT.

The chain couples TRBV7-6 to TRBJ2-2, with 8 bases identical to TRBD2. V shed 1 base and J 2 bases; nucleotides not matched to a gene: 9. CDR3 size: 18 residues. Germline V gives CDR1 SGHVS, CDR2 FNYEAQ. CDR3 sequence reads: CASSLVPSGLDNTGELFF. CDR3 DNA: TGTGCCAGCAGCTTAGTTCCTAGCGGGCTAGATAACACCGGGGAGCTGTTTTTT.

This clonotype turned up a few times. The chain is built from TRBV29-1 and TRBJ2-7; TRBD1 matches 9 bases. This CDR3 spans 13 amino acids. V lost 7 bases to trimming and J lost 5 bases; unmatched junction nucleotides: 9. The germline V gene has CDR1 SQVTM and CDR2 ANQGSEA. This chain's CDR3 is CSAKRDRDHEQYF. CDR3 nucleotides: TGCAGCGCGAAACGGGACAGGGACCACGAGCAGTACTTC.

This clonotype turned up a few times. This sequence joins TRBV18 and TRBJ2-5; weak D call: TRBD1 (5 bases). The V and J ends lost 6 bases and 2 bases respectively, with 16 bases between them. Germline CDR1 and CDR2: KGHSH and LQKENI. The length of the CDR3 is 15 residues. CDR3 in DNA: TGTGCCAGCTCCCCTGGGGCGGCCTTACAAGAGACCCAGTACTTC. It yields the protein CASSPGAALQETQYF.